This TCR beta chain was retrieved from a study of OX40 agonist ivuxolimab in advanced cancers. For the wider study: The costimulatory receptor OX40 (CD134) was targeted by ivuxolimab, a fully human IgG2 agonistic monoclonal antibody. Intravenous ivuxolimab was administered to patients every 2 weeks at six dose levels: 0.01, 0.1, 0.3, 1.5, 3 and 10 mg/kg. Among the roughly 54 dose-escalation patients, about 20 had hepatocellular carcinoma, around 15 melanoma, 9 renal cell carcinoma and 9 head and neck cancer. In the dose-escalation cohort, roughly 80% of patients were male, and the mean age was roughly 60 years, with a range of about 23 to 90. Patients were allowed to have had prior anti-PD-1, anti-PD-L1 or anti-CTLA-4 therapy, and more than 30% of the dose-escalation patients had previously received checkpoint inhibitors. Partial responses were achieved by three dose-escalation patients, of whom one had hepatocellular carcinoma and two had cutaneous melanoma. The purpose of peripheral TCRbeta sequencing was to test whether ivuxolimab changed TCR sequence diversity and led to clonal T-cell expansion. The paper reports the monotherapy dose-escalation portion (N of about 47 patients) of the phase I ivuxolimab trial.

Findings and caveats that apply to the study as a whole: After ivuxolimab, expanded clones were on average more numerous among CD8+ T cells than among CD4+ T cells. In partial responders in the 0.1-3.0 mg/kg groups, normalized peripheral clonal expansion was found to be among the lowest, especially among CD8+ T cells. Antigen specificity was not determined for the clonally expanded peripheral T cells. At doses of 0.1 to 3.0 mg/kg, clonal expansion of both CD4+ and CD8+ T cells in blood was seen between baseline and week 6. Low levels of normalized T-cell clonal expansion were also seen in some nonresponding patients.

In the case of this clone: Its antigen is unknown. No base qualities exist here, and no much larger clone lies one base off it.

The trial excluded patients who had a history of autoimmune disease or who were on systemic immunosuppression. Peripheral blood for TCR sequencing was collected from all dose cohorts at baseline, on cycle 4 day 1, and on cycle 7 day 1. The samples were drawn from a first-in-human, open-label, multicenter phase I dose-escalation trial of ivuxolimab. The trial enrolled adults with locally advanced or metastatic head and neck squamous cell, hepatocellular, melanoma or renal cell carcinoma. Before TCR sequencing, CD4+ T cells and CD8+ T cells from peripheral blood were sorted into separate populations. Genomic DNA was isolated from the sorted cells so that the TCRbeta CDR3 region could be sequenced. The immunoSEQ Assay was used to sequence the TCRbeta CDR3 regions. In TCRdb, the immuneACCESS table is reduced to in-frame sequences with V and J assigned. These tables do not hold every clone; where another copy was compared, an unresolved V gene accounts for under half, and the others remain unexplained. The sample profile shows about 50,000 clones; roughly 87% of them were found once. The ten largest clonotypes hold roughly 6% of the sample.

Inclusive of the bounding cysteine and phenylalanine, the CDR3 is 16 residues long. CDR3 DNA is the only sequence kept; it has 48 bases, read in frame from the first base. The germline V gene supplies CDR1 SGHRS and CDR2 YFSETQ. Germline trimming amounts to 4 bases on V and 0 bases on J, with 7 as the count of junction bases outside the gene matches. The chain couples TRBV5-1 to TRBJ2-3; TRBD1 aligns with 8 central bases. The sample consisted of CD4+ or CD8+ T cells sorted from blood, taken in a trial of the OX40 agonist ivuxolimab. This receptor was taken from an adult with an advanced solid tumor such as melanoma, head and neck, liver or kidney cancer. DNA sequence: TGCGCCAGCAGCCCACTACAGGGGGTGAGCACAGATACGCAGTATTTT. Its amino acids are CASSPLQGVSTDTQYF.